The next 13 T cell receptor beta chains were all read from a single sample in a study of T cell repertoires in cytomegalovirus infection (dated by TCRdb to about 2019). Sequencer: Illumina HiSeq 1500. TCRdb ran its own pipeline on the public reads, namely fastp trimming at Q25 and MiXCR clone calling, and kept in-frame beta chains. For every CDR3 protein sequence, its rows merge into one entry that carries the most common genes and DNA. Present in this sample are approximately 270,000 distinct CDR3 sequences, under 25% of which were seen just once. The leading ten clones occupy roughly a fifth of the sample. The treatment or condition label here, explained by the study, means: in vitro stimulation with specific CMV peptide epitopes to enrich CMV-specific T cells. Their antigen targets remain unknown. Sequences were derived from cultured PBMCs, sampled from culture after CMV antigen stimulation. The receptors were sampled from a human donor in good health (CMV status not recorded). Some clones in this sample may be carry-over from other donors' samples.

Only a few counts were recorded for this clonotype. CDR3 sequence reads: CASSHRETGELFF. CDR3 nucleotide sequence: TGTGCCAGCAGCCACCGGGAGACCGGGGAGCTGTTTTTT. The gene calls are TRBV6-2 or TRBV6-3 and TRBJ2-2; perhaps TRBD2 as D (6 bases). The CDR3 sequence is 13 residues long. Germline CDR1 and CDR2: MNHEY and SVGEGT. V lost 6 bases, J lost 5 bases, and 10 bases lay in between.

The chain recombines TRBV3-1 with TRBJ2-2; no firm D call. This CDR3 spans 14 amino acids. Looked up from germline, CDR1 is LGHDT and CDR2 is YNNKEL (reference sequence). The V end lost 1 base, the J end lost 3 bases, and 6 bases lay between the germline ends. The CDR3 nucleotides are TGTGCCAGCAGCCAAGTCTCGTACACCGGGGAGCTGTTTTTT. Translation gives CASSQVSYTGELFF.

This clonotype was counted at least ten times. The rearrangement uses TRBV7-9 and TRBJ1-2, with TRBD1 matching 7 bases. J lost 7 bases, V lost 3 bases, and 5 bases had no gene match. Germline CDR1 is SEHNR and CDR2 is FQNEAQ (reference sequence). This CDR3 has 13 residues. For the CDR3, the DNA is TGTGCCAGCAGCTTGACAGGGATGAGTGGCTACACCTTC. It specifies CASSLTGMSGYTF.

This clonotype came up a few times. The chain combines TRBV29-1 with TRBJ2-3, with 7 bases lining up with TRBD1. The CDR3 sequence is 16 residues long. Germline trimming cut 3 bases from V and 1 base from J; bases unmatched to any gene: 10. Germline CDR1 reads SQVTM; CDR2 reads ANQGSEA. This chain's CDR3 is CSVDLLGTVRTDTQYF. CDR3 nucleotides: TGCAGCGTTGATCTATTAGGGACAGTCCGCACAGATACGCAGTATTTT.

This chain connects TRBV6-5 to TRBJ2-7; possible D gene TRBD1, 7 bases. CDR1 and CDR2 from the germline V gene are MNHEY and SVGAGI. V lost 0 bases to trimming and J lost 5 bases, with 17 bases between them. The CDR3 covers 16 residues. CDR3 nucleotides: TGTGCCAGCAGTTACTCGGAGGGACAGCGGTTCAACGAGCAGTACTTC. Its protein product is CASSYSEGQRFNEQYF.

This clonotype has a handful of counts. This rearrangement joins TRBV7-2 to TRBJ1-6; D unresolved. The CDR3 is made up of 14 amino acids. Per the germline V gene, CDR1 is SGHTA and CDR2 is FQGNSA. V dropped 1 base and J dropped 8 bases, with 9 bases sitting between them. In DNA form, the CDR3 reads TGTGCCAGCAGCTTAGTCGTCCTCGATTCACCCCTCCACTTT. It yields the protein CASSLVVLDSPLHF.

This clonotype turned up a few times. CDR3 nucleotide sequence: TGCGCCAGCAGCCAAGATGGATTACGCACAGATACGCAGTATTTT. Translating it yields CASSQDGLRTDTQYF. The chain is built from TRBV4-1 and TRBJ2-3; D is ambiguous. Germline CDR1 is MGHRA and CDR2 is YSYEKL. This CDR3 contains 15 residues. The V end lost 0 bases, the J end lost 1 base, and 8 bases lay between the germline ends.

This clonotype was recorded at least ten times. V is TRBV5-8 and J is TRBJ1-5, with a tentative D call TRBD1 (6 bases). CDR1 is SGHTS and CDR2 is YDEGEE in the germline V gene. The CDR3 sequence is 12 residues long. V dropped 4 bases and J dropped 7 bases, with 9 bases sitting between them. CDR3 amino acids: CASSKDRQPQHF. CDR3 in DNA: TGTGCCAGCAGCAAGGACAGACAGCCCCAGCATTTT.

The V gene is TRBV4-1, the J gene TRBJ2-2, with 9 bases identical to TRBD1. Looked up from germline, CDR1 is MGHRA and CDR2 is YSYEKL. The CDR3 is 17 amino acids. Losses at the gene ends were 1 base for V and 1 base for J; bases not matched to a gene: 4. The CDR3 protein is CASSQVPGQGNTGELFF. As DNA, the CDR3 is TGCGCCAGCAGCCAAGTCCCGGGACAGGGGAACACCGGGGAGCTGTTTTTT.

The chain employs TRBV12-3 or TRBV12-4 and TRBJ1-3; perhaps TRBD1 as D (6 bases). V shed 5 bases and J shed 3 bases, with 11 bases lying between them. The CDR3 covers 14 residues. CDR3 amino acids: CASSPDRSGNTIYF. Written as DNA, the CDR3 is TGTGCCAGCAGTCCAGACAGGAGTGGAAACACCATATATTTT.

This clonotype showed up many times. The chain carries TRBV7-8 and TRBJ2-2; maybe TRBD2 (6 bases). The CDR3 has 15 residues. Trimming removed 7 bases at V and 6 bases at J, with 18 bases between. Germline CDR1 SGHVS, CDR2 FQNEAQ. As DNA, the CDR3 is TGTGCCAGCAAGAAGGACTCCGCGGGGCCCGGGGAGCTGTTTTTT. Its protein is CASKKDSAGPGELFF. Full variable domain (rest looked up from reference TRBV7-8 and TRBJ2-2): GAGVSQSPRYKVAKRGQDVALRCDPISGHVSLFWYQQALGQGPEFLTYFQNEAQLDKSGLPSDRFFAERPEGSVSTLKIQRTQQEDSAVYLCASKKDSAGPGELFFGEGSRLTVL.

This clonotype was seen at least ten times. The chain is built from TRBV7-2 and TRBJ1-3; TRBD1 is a possible D gene (5 bases). Germline lookup yields CDR1 SGHTA and CDR2 FQGNSA. V was shortened by 4 bases and J by 2 bases, with 12 bases between the two germline ends. The CDR3 runs 15 residues. CDR3 sequence reads: CASSSELGPGNTIYF. The CDR3 DNA reads as TGTGCCAGCAGCTCAGAGTTGGGGCCTGGAAACACCATATATTTT.

The chain is built from TRBV7-4 and TRBJ2-3; D unclear. Deletions cut 5 bases from V and 3 bases from J, with 9 bases between. Germline-derived CDR1 and CDR2 are SGHVT and SQSDAQ. The CDR3 contains 13 residues. In DNA, the CDR3 is TGTGCCAGCAGCCCCGACGGAACAGATACGCAGTATTTT. It specifies CASSPDGTDTQYF.